A selection of T cell receptor beta chains follows, all from one sample in a study of T-cell reconstitution after alpha-beta-depleted transplantation in children. TCRdb reanalysed the PCR reads using MiXCR and keeps one entry per CDR3 protein. The sample contains hundreds of thousands of distinct CDR3 sequences, 10% to 15% of which appear only once. Sequencing was performed on PBMCs, mostly from graft donor cells, taken 360 days after TCRalphabeta/CD19-depleted stem cell transplant. The receptors shown here come from a male patient between 10 and 17 years old who had a stem cell transplant for acute myeloid leukemia, so the T cells may come from the graft donor. The CDR3 runs from the conserved cysteine through the conserved F or W. D genes are given only for firm matches. The size of a clone is reported for some rows only, either as once, few or many, or as a class for expanded clones.

D gene | clone size | J gene | V gene | CDR3 protein | CDR3 DNA
TRBD2 | few | TRBJ2-5 | TRBV29-1 | CSVVLTSGKGTQYF | TGCAGCGTCGTCCTGACTAGCGGGAAAGGGACCCAGTACTTC
- | few | TRBJ1-1 | TRBV29-1 | CSVGRRGRGTEAFF | TGCAGCGTTGGGAGAAGGGGTAGGGGGACTGAAGCTTTCTTT
TRBD2 | - | TRBJ2-3 | TRBV5-6 | CASSPRAGGITDTQYF | TGTGCCAGCAGCCCGAGAGCGGGAGGGATCACAGATACGCAGTATTTT
- | many | TRBJ2-7 | TRBV29-1 | CSVDLGGRNEQYF | TGCAGCGTTGATCTTGGGGGGCGGAACGAGCAGTACTTC
TRBD2 | few | TRBJ2-1 | TRBV15 | CATSRPLGLAGANEQFF | TGTGCCACCAGCAGACCCCTGGGACTAGCGGGAGCAAATGAGCAGTTCTTC
- | many | TRBJ2-7 | TRBV28 | CASSFPGAYEQYF | TGTGCCAGCAGTTTCCCTGGGGCCTACGAGCAGTACTTC
- | - | TRBJ2-1 | TRBV7-2 | CASSLASGRFNEQFF | TGTGCCAGCAGCTTAGCGTCCGGACGCTTCAATGAGCAGTTCTTC
- | few | TRBJ2-7 | TRBV7-2 | CASSRVGTLHEQYF | TGTGCCAGCAGCCGGGTGGGTACGCTCCACGAGCAGTACTTC
TRBD2 | few | TRBJ2-3 | TRBV4-3 | CASSLRRGLADTDTQYF | TGCGCCAGCAGCCTACGCCGCGGACTAGCGGACACAGATACGCAGTATTTT
- | few | TRBJ2-5 | TRBV5-1 | CASSPPPSGDQETQYF | TGCGCCAGCAGCCCTCCTCCCTCAGGGGACCAAGAGACCCAGTACTTC
TRBD1 | - | TRBJ1-1 | TRBV7-6 | CASSLSYRDRGSNTEAFF | TGTGCCAGCAGCTTATCATACCGGGACAGGGGCTCGAACACTGAAGCTTTCTTT
- | few | TRBJ2-2 | TRBV28 | CASSPHRLVTGELFF | TGTGCCAGCAGTCCACATCGACTTGTCACCGGGGAGCTGTTTTTT
- | - | TRBJ2-1 | TRBV4-3 | CASSQDMFAEEDEQFF | TGCGCCAGCAGCCAAGACATGTTCGCGGAGGAGGATGAGCAGTTCTTC
- | - | TRBJ2-2 | TRBV18 | CASSPLAAIYTGELFF | TGTGCCAGCTCACCGCTAGCAGCTATCTACACCGGGGAGCTGTTTTTT
TRBD1 | many | TRBJ2-7 | TRBV15 | CATSTGQPYEQYF | TGTGCCACCAGCACGGGACAGCCCTACGAGCAGTACTTC
TRBD2 | many | TRBJ2-1 | TRBV6-2/TRBV6-3 | CASSRVGLAGYGEQFF | TGTGCCAGCAGCCGTGTAGGACTAGCGGGATATGGTGAGCAGTTCTTC
- | - | TRBJ1-2 | TRBV11-2 | CASTNLRVNYGYTF | TGTGCCAGCACCAACCTCCGAGTTAACTATGGCTACACCTTC
TRBD2 | few | TRBJ2-3 | TRBV20-1 | CSASVVVGQGLAGGLDTQYF | TGCAGTGCTAGCGTTGTAGTGGGACAGGGACTAGCGGGAGGGTTAGATACGCAGTATTTT
TRBD2 | few | TRBJ2-7 | TRBV6-2/TRBV6-3 | CASSQPGLAGTGFEQYF | TGTGCCAGCAGCCAACCGGGACTAGCGGGAACGGGCTTCGAGCAGTACTTC
- | - | TRBJ2-5 | TRBV19 | CASSIIGGVVAPTIQETQYF | TGTGCCAGTAGTATCATCGGAGGAGTGGTTGCGCCAACCATCCAAGAGACCCAGTACTTC
TRBD2 | few | TRBJ2-3 | TRBV4-1 | CASSQDPSASGRGDTQYF | TGCGCCAGCAGCCAAGATCCCTCGGCTAGCGGGAGGGGAGATACGCAGTATTTT
TRBD2 | few | TRBJ2-7 | TRBV6-5 | CASSYGRLAGILSEQYF | TGTGCCAGCAGTTACGGCCGACTAGCGGGAATCTTATCCGAGCAGTACTTC
- | - | TRBJ2-7 | TRBV29-1 | CSVASGVYEQYF | TGCAGCGTTGCATCAGGTGTTTACGAGCAGTACTTC
- | - | TRBJ2-1 | TRBV28 | CASLPGTYNEQFF | TGTGCCAGCCTGCCGGGGACTTATAATGAGCAGTTCTTC
- | - | TRBJ2-1 | TRBV5-5 | CASSLGGASGPYNEQFF | TGTGCCAGCAGCTTGGGGGGGGCTAGCGGTCCCTACAATGAGCAGTTCTTC
- | many | TRBJ1-4 | TRBV5-5 | CASSYIQGSNEKLFF | TGTGCCAGCAGCTATATACAGGGATCTAATGAAAAACTGTTTTTT
TRBD2 | - | TRBJ2-2 | TRBV27 | CASSLSGGRATGELFF | TGTGCCAGCAGTTTATCGGGCGGGAGGGCCACCGGGGAGCTGTTTTTT
TRBD2 | - | TRBJ2-7 | TRBV29-1 | CSAGLAGPDEQYF | TGCAGCGCGGGACTAGCGGGACCCGACGAGCAGTACTTC
TRBD1 | few | TRBJ2-7 | TRBV5-1 | CASGPGQGVYEQYF | TGCGCCAGCGGACCGGGACAGGGGGTCTACGAGCAGTACTTC
- | few | TRBJ2-5 | TRBV2 | CASTGQPLGIETQYF | TGTGCCAGCACCGGCCAGCCCCTGGGTATTGAGACCCAGTACTTC
TRBD2 | - | TRBJ2-7 | TRBV3-1 | CASSQDRERENRYEQYF | TGTGCCAGCAGCCAAGATAGGGAGCGGGAGAATCGGTACGAGCAGTACTTC
TRBD1 | many | TRBJ2-2 | TRBV5-6 | CASSLDRGHDTGELFF | TGTGCCAGCAGCCTCGACAGGGGGCATGACACCGGGGAGCTGTTTTTT
- | few | TRBJ1-4 | TRBV7-8 | CASSLAMTEKLFF | TGTGCCAGCAGCTTGGCTATGACTGAAAAACTGTTTTTT
TRBD2 | few | TRBJ2-1 | TRBV9 | CASSVDGLAWNEQFF | TGTGCCAGCAGCGTAGACGGACTAGCGTGGAATGAGCAGTTCTTC
TRBD2 | - | TRBJ2-7 | TRBV7-2 | CASSLTSGYEQYF | TGTGCCAGCAGCTTAACTAGCGGCTACGAGCAGTACTTC
- | few | TRBJ2-5 | TRBV7-3 | CASSFGGIATQYF | TGTGCCAGCAGCTTTGGAGGGATAGCCACCCAGTACTTC
- | few | TRBJ2-4 | TRBV7-9 | CASSLWAGRGKNIQYF | TGTGCCAGCAGCCTCTGGGCCGGAAGGGGCAAAAACATTCAGTACTTC
- | few | TRBJ1-5 | TRBV23-1 | CASSQLGLTGQPQHF | TGCGCCAGCAGTCAACTCGGGCTTACGGGTCAGCCCCAGCATTTT
- | - | TRBJ2-3 | TRBV20-1 | CSARVRSWSTDTQYF | TGCAGTGCTAGGGTTCGGAGTTGGAGCACAGATACGCAGTATTTT
- | few | TRBJ2-1 | TRBV29-1 | CSVEETGALNEQFF | TGCAGCGTTGAAGAGACGGGAGCCCTCAATGAGCAGTTCTTC
- | many | TRBJ2-5 | TRBV29-1 | CSVRPEMAQYF | TGCAGCGTCCGTCCCGAAATGGCCCAGTACTTC
- | - | TRBJ2-3 | TRBV18 | CASSPSLLRDTQCF | TGTGCCAGCTCACCATCATTACTCAGGGATACGCAGTGTTTT
- | many | TRBJ2-3 | TRBV11-3 | CASSGRDTDTQYF | TGTGCCAGCTCCGGACGGGACACAGATACGCAGTATTTT
TRBD2 | many | TRBJ2-5 | TRBV11-2 | CASSPSLLAVQETQYF | TGTGCCAGCAGCCCCTCGCTACTAGCGGTACAAGAGACCCAGTACTTC